This T cell receptor (beta chain) was sequenced in a study of T cell repertoires and leukemia-associated antigens. Across the whole study: Effective reads per sample ranged from about 3 to 5.0 million. Study-level findings and limits: No significant group difference appeared in Vbeta, Jbeta or VDJ counts. Whether expanded clones are antigen-specific and functional remains untested.

This clonotype was counted at least ten times. The antigen remains unidentified. CDR3 length equals 14 residues. Looked up from germline, CDR1 is MNHEY and CDR2 is SVGAGI. The germline V and J ends were trimmed by 6 bases and 5 bases, with 16 bases remaining between them. CD3+ T cells were rested overnight without fetal bovine serum. TCRdb re-derived calls from the 5' RACE reads in MiXCR, one entry per CDR3 protein. The sample records over 10,000 distinct CDR3 sequences, about 38% being singletons. The chain uses TRBV6-5 and TRBJ2-5, with a possible D match to TRBD2 (5 bases). Sequenced input: CD3+ T cells sorted from blood and cultured. The sequence was collected from a female donor in good health. The CDR3: CASRPGILGETQYF. In DNA form, the CDR3 reads TGTGCCAGCAGGCCCGGGATACTGGGGGAGACCCAGTACTTC.